This TCR beta chain was found in a study of blood T cell repertoires in COVID-19. Whole-study context: PBMCs, B-cell-depleted T cells, or T cells provided the cDNA or gDNA that made up the material.

Authors' methods: The assay estimated nucleated cells by amplifying reference gene primers. TCRdb's copy holds only in-frame clones and misses some; the assay was immunoSEQ multiplex PCR. V and J calls and clone size are as listed in that table; D and trimming were resolved from the DNA. The profile shows approximately 60,000 clones, around 85% of them singletons. V was cut by 6 bases and J by 0 bases, with 14 bases left in between. The V gene's germline CDR1 is MNHEY and CDR2 SVGAGI. The CDR3 contains 15 residues. Sequencing used peripheral blood. V usage is TRBV6-5 and J usage is TRBJ1-1; no clear D gene. This receptor was identified in a woman older than 75 with active or convalescent COVID-19. CDR3 DNA sequence: TGTGCCAGCAGAGGAACGGGGTTAATGAACACTGAAGCTTTCTTT. It is translated as CASRGTGLMNTEAFF.